This TCR beta chain is from a study of T cell repertoires in cytomegalovirus infection. Study-level information: Both CMV infection and a matching HLA type were indicated by public TCR beta signatures. Whole-study findings and limits: HLA-C-restricted TCR beta clonotypes specific for CMV led the ex vivo response. Based on cumulative public TCR beta family frequency, carriers of CMV plus the relevant HLA were identified.

There are many counts of this clonotype. Its antigen remains unidentified. TCRdb reprocessed the reads via MiXCR and lists one record per CDR3 protein. The sample has approximately 100,000 distinct CDR3 sequences, about a quarter seen once. The sequencing input was CD8+ T cells from PBMCs. The sequence was obtained from a human donor in good health (CMV status not recorded). Some clones in this sample may be carry-over from other donors' samples.

Here the CDR3 DNA reads TGTGCCAGCAGCTTAGCGGGGGATTACGAGCAGTACTTC. Protein sequence: CASSLAGDYEQYF. The chain joins TRBV7-8 to TRBJ2-7; D tentatively fits TRBD1 or TRBD2 (5 bases each). Trimming removed 0 bases at V and 4 bases at J, with 7 bases between. From germline, CDR1 is SGHVS and CDR2 FQNEAQ. This CDR3 has 13 amino acids.